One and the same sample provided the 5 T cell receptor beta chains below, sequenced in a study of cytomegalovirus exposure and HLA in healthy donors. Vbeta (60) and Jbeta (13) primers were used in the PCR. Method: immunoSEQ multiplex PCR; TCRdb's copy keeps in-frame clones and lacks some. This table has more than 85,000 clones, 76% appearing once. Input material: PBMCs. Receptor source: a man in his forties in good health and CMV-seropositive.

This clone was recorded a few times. The DNA of the CDR3 is TGTGCCAGCAGCCTTCCGGGACAGGGAAGCGGAAACACCATATATTTT. Its translation is CASSLPGQGSGNTIYF. V gene TRBV5-5 combines with J gene TRBJ1-3; 9 bases align to TRBD1. Looked up from germline, CDR1 is SGHKS and CDR2 is YYEKEE (reference sequence). The CDR3 sequence is 16 residues long. Unmatched junction bases numbered 9, after V lost 4 bases and J lost 4 bases.

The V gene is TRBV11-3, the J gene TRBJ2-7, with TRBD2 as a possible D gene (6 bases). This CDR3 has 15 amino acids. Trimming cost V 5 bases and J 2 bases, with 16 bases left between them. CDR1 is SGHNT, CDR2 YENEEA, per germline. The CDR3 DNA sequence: TGTGCCAGCAGCCCAAAGGAGGGACTCACCTACGAGCAGTACTTC. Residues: CASSPKEGLTYEQYF.

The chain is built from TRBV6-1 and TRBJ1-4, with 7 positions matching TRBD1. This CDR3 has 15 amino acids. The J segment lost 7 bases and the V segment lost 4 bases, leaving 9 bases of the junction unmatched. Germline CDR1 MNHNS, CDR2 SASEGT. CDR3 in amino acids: CASSGGEGGIEKLFF. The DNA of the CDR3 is TGTGCCAGCAGTGGTGGGGAAGGGGGCATTGAAAAACTGTTTTTT.

Here the CDR3 reads CASKGERDRQETQYF. The CDR3 nucleotides read TGTGCCAGTAAAGGGGAGCGGGATCGGCAAGAGACCCAGTACTTC. V usage is TRBV19 and J usage is TRBJ2-5, with 7 bases that match TRBD2. Germline CDR1 is LNHDA and CDR2 is SQIVND (reference sequence). This CDR3 region has 15 residues. V shed 7 bases, J shed 2 bases, and the junction held 10 bases outside the gene matches.

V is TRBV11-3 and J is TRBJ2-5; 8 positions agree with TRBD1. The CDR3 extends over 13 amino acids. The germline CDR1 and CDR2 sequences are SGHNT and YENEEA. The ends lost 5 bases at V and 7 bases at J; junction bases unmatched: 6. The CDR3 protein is CASSTTGAGTQYF. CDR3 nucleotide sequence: TGTGCCAGCAGCACGACAGGGGCGGGGACCCAGTACTTC.